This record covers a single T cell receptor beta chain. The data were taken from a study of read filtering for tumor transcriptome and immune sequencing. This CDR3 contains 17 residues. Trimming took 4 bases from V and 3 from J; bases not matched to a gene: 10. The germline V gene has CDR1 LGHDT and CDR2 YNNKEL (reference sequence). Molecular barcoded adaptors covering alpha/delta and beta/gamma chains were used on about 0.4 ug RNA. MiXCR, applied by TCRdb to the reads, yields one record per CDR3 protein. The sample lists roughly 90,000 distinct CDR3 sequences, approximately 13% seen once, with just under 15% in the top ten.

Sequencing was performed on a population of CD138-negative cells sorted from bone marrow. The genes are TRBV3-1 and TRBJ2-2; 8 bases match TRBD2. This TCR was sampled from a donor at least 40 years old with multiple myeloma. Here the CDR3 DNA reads TGTGCCAGCAGCCGCCCGGGGGGGGCGTTCGACACCGGGGAGCTGTTTTTT. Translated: CASSRPGGAFDTGELFF.